What follows are 3 T cell receptor beta chains derived from one specimen sequenced in a study of T cells in Graves' hyperthyroidism and ophthalmopathy. Amplification of TCR beta CDR3 regions was performed using RNA transcripts as template. In the first-round RT-PCR of the TCR CDR3, the HTBI primer set was used. TCRdb used MiXCR to reprocess the multiplex PCR reads, holding one entry per CDR3 protein. The sample carries approximately 560,000 distinct CDR3 sequences, around 42% recorded once. What was sequenced was peripheral blood or thyroid tissue (not recorded which). Receptor source: a woman under 30 with Graves' hyperthyroidism.

The rearrangement uses TRBV24-1 and TRBJ2-5; a possible D gene is TRBD2 (7 bases). CDR1 KGHDR and CDR2 SFDVKD come from the germline V gene. V lost 4 bases and J 6 bases, leaving 20 bases between the germline ends. The CDR3 has 16 amino acids. CDR3 DNA: TGTGCCACCAGTGACCCAAGGGGACCCGGGGGGCAGACCCAGTACTTC. Its translation is CATSDPRGPGGQTQYF.

This clonotype occurred many times. CDR3 nucleotides: TGTGCCAGCAGCTTAGGAACGGGACTCGGGTACGAGCAGTACTTC. It codes for CASSLGTGLGYEQYF. This chain links TRBV7-2 with TRBJ2-7; D is possibly TRBD2 (6 bases). The CDR3 is made up of 15 amino acids. V lost 1 base and J lost 4, with 14 bases in between. From germline, CDR1 is SGHTA and CDR2 FQGNSA.

In its sample, this clonotype was seen a few times. J is TRBJ1-1 and V is TRBV10-3; 10 bases are a match to TRBD1. This CDR3 comprises 15 residues. V shed 7 bases and J 4 bases; nucleotides not matched to a gene: 9. CDR1 and CDR2 (germline): ENHRY, SYGVKD. CDR3 nucleotide sequence: TGTGCCATCACTTGGGACAGGGGAGGAGCCACTGAAGCTTTCTTT. Residues: CAITWDRGGATEAFF.